This TCR beta chain stems from a study of T cell clonotyping in hematopoietic cell transplantation. Data came from immunoSEQ multiplex PCR; TCRdb stores just in-frame clones and leaves some out. Among fewer than 15,000 clones listed, about 93% were seen once. Study-wide findings and caveats: Graft donor and pretransplant recipient Inverse Simpson Index values predicted broader posttransplant TCR diversity. Recipient TCR diversity dropped after transplant; expanded clonotypes rose from day 30 to 180.

Comments on this clone: As yet, its antigen is unknown.

Deletions cut 7 bases from V and 2 bases from J, with 5 bases between. This CDR3 comprises 11 residues. The germline gives CDR1 SNHLY, CDR2 FYNNEI. The rearrangement links TRBV2 to TRBJ1-2; unclear D gene. Sequencing input: peripheral blood mononuclear cells. The source of this sequence is a young man in good health. Some clones in this sample may be carry-over from other donors' samples. The CDR3 nucleotides read TGTGCCAGCAACATAAACTATGGCTACACCTTC. Its protein is CASNINYGYTF.